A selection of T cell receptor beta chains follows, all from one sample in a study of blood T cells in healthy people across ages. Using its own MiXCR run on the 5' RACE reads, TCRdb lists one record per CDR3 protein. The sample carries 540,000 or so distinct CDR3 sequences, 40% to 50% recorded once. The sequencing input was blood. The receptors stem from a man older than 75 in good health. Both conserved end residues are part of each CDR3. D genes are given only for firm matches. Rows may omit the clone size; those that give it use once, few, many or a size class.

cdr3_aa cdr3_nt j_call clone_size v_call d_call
CACSRGSNYGYTF TGCGCCTGCAGTCGGGGCTCTAACTATGGCTACACCTTC TRBJ1-2 NA TRBV5-1 NA
CASSREGGLRDTQYF TGTGCCAGCAGTCGCGAAGGGGGGCTTAGAGATACGCAGTATTTT TRBJ2-3 NA TRBV6-2/TRBV6-3 NA
CASSLGGQASDTQYF TGTGCCAGCAGCTTAGGGGGACAGGCCTCAGATACGCAGTATTTT TRBJ2-3 NA TRBV7-3 TRBD1
CSVEARQGLPKQFF TGCAGCGTTGAGGCCCGGCAGGGACTGCCAAAGCAGTTCTTC TRBJ2-1 few TRBV29-1 NA
CSVLWSGANVLTF TGCAGCGTCCTCTGGTCAGGGGCCAACGTCCTGACTTTC TRBJ2-6 NA TRBV29-1 NA
CASSQMVRGPPTSEAFF TGTGCCAGCAGCCAGATGGTTCGGGGGCCCCCAACGTCTGAAGCTTTCTTT TRBJ1-1 NA TRBV3-1 NA
CSASKNIQYF TGCAGTGCTAGTAAGAACATTCAGTACTTC TRBJ2-4 NA TRBV20-1 NA
CASSLEWGDETQYF TGCGCCAGCAGCCTGGAGTGGGGCGACGAGACCCAGTACTTC TRBJ2-5 NA TRBV5-1 NA
CASSFFSLFGGGSYNEQFF TGTGCCAGCAGTTTTTTTTCCCTGTTTGGGGGAGGGTCATACAATGAGCAGTTCTTC TRBJ2-1 once TRBV28 TRBD2
CASSLDPTVIDTQYF TGTGCCAGCAGCTTAGACCCGACAGTCATCGATACGCAGTATTTT TRBJ2-3 few TRBV7-9 NA
CASSPGRQNEKLFF TGTGCCAGCAGCCCGGGGCGGCAAAATGAGAAACTGTTTTTT TRBJ1-4 few TRBV7-9 NA
CASSFSPSNQPQHF TGTGCCAGCAGCTTTTCGCCCAGCAATCAGCCCCAGCATTTT TRBJ1-5 NA TRBV7-2 NA
CARTGTGSSYEQYF TGCGCCCGCACCGGGACAGGGAGCTCCTACGAGCAGTACTTC TRBJ2-7 NA TRBV5-1 TRBD1
CASSYLLRTRSTDTQYF TGTGCCAGCAGCTACCTACTCAGGACTAGGTCCACAGATACGCAGTATTTT TRBJ2-3 NA TRBV7-9 TRBD2
CASRLSTGYEDTQYF TGCGCCAGCAGACTTTCTACAGGGTATGAAGATACGCAGTATTTT TRBJ2-3 few TRBV4-3 NA
CASSVGAGVTSYEQYF TGTGCCAGCAGCGTAGGAGCGGGAGTCACGAGCTACGAGCAGTACTTC TRBJ2-7 NA TRBV9 TRBD2
CASSRTSGPFTLYEQYF TGTGCCAGCAGCAGGACTAGCGGACCCTTTACCCTCTACGAGCAGTACTTC TRBJ2-7 NA TRBV5-5 TRBD2
CSAREEGLAGGKETQYF TGCAGTGCTAGAGAGGAGGGCCTAGCGGGAGGGAAGGAGACCCAGTACTTC TRBJ2-5 NA TRBV20-1 TRBD2
CASSLADRNSPLHF TGCGCCAGCAGCTTGGCGGACCGTAATTCACCCCTCCACTTT TRBJ1-6 NA TRBV5-1 NA
CASKPSGAADTQYF TGTGCCAGCAAACCTAGCGGGGCGGCTGATACGCAGTATTTT TRBJ2-3 many TRBV6-6 TRBD2
CASSQGDSNYGYTF TGCGCCAGCAGCCAAGGCGACAGTAACTATGGCTACACCTTC TRBJ1-2 NA TRBV4-3 NA
CASSGLAGPSGANVLTF TGTGCCAGCAGCGGACTAGCGGGGCCCTCTGGGGCCAACGTCCTGACTTTC TRBJ2-6 NA TRBV14 TRBD2
CATSTGLAGSNEQFF TGTGCCACCAGCACAGGACTAGCGGGGAGCAATGAGCAGTTCTTC TRBJ2-1 few TRBV15 TRBD2
CSAGDLGISADTQYF TGCAGTGCTGGAGATCTAGGGATTAGCGCAGATACGCAGTATTTT TRBJ2-3 NA TRBV20-1 NA
CASSGGQAGDKQYF TGTGCCAGCAGTGGCGGACAAGCGGGAGATAAGCAGTACTTC TRBJ2-7 many TRBV6-5 TRBD2
CASSWTGNTEAFF TGTGCCAGCAGCTGGACGGGGAACACTGAAGCTTTCTTT TRBJ1-1 few TRBV7-8 NA
CASSLLGQVQFF TGTGCCAGCAGCTTATTAGGACAAGTGCAGTTCTTC TRBJ2-1 many TRBV7-9 NA
CASTPGWGEQFF TGTGCCAGCACCCCGGGGTGGGGGGAGCAGTTCTTC TRBJ2-1 NA TRBV6-5 NA